This TCR beta chain was sequenced in a study of shared clonotypes between healthy human individuals. Naive CD8 cells lacked CD45RO, underwent positive selection for CCR7 and left out terminally differentiated effector memory CD45RA+ cells. This CDR3 is 16 amino acids long. The V and J ends lost 0 bases and 8 bases respectively, with 20 bases between them. The germline V gene encodes CDR1 SGDLS and CDR2 YYNGEE. Assay: immunoSEQ multiplex PCR; the TCRdb copy retains only in-frame clones and omits some. The sample records around 1.9 million clones, over 85% being singletons. The sample taken for sequencing was naive CD8+ T cells from PBMCs. The TCR comes from a man between 18 and 29 years old in good health. Some clones in this sample may be carry-over from other donors' samples. The chain couples TRBV9 to TRBJ1-2; D is perhaps TRBD1 (5 bases). The CDR3: CASSVDLGRQQRGYTF. CDR3 DNA sequence: TGTGCCAGCAGCGTAGATTTGGGACGACAGCAAAGGGGCTACACCTTC. Full variable domain (outside the CDR3, taken from reference TRBV9 and TRBJ1-2): DSGVTQTPKHLITATGQRVTLRCSPRSGDLSVYWYQQSLDQGLQFLIQYYNGEERAKGNILERFSAQQFPDLHSELNLSSLELGDSALYFCASSVDLGRQQRGYTFGSGTRLTVV.